This is a list of T cell receptor beta chains from one sample in a study of cytomegalovirus exposure and HLA in healthy donors. Profiled with immunoSEQ multiplex PCR; TCRdb holds only in-frame clones, not every one. The sample lists roughly 55,000 clones, approximately 80% seen once, with around 2.4% in the top ten. Sequenced material: PBMCs. Receptor source: a female donor in good health and CMV-seronegative. Each CDR3 is given with its conserved first and last residue. D genes are given only for firm matches. Size values are once, few and many counts, or a class for expanded clones, and some rows have none.

.	TRBJ1-3	.	TRBV15	TGTGCCACCAGCAGAGATCGAGGGCGGGGTTCCAGCTCTGGAAACACCATATATTTT	CATSRDRGRGSSSGNTIYF
.	TRBJ2-5	TRBD1	TRBV9	TGTGCCAGCAGCCCCACCCGGACAGGACAAGAGACCCAGTACTTC	CASSPTRTGQETQYF
few	TRBJ2-6	TRBD2	TRBV2	TGTGCCAGCAGTGAAGCGCCGCCTGCGCGGGAGTATCCCTCTGGGGCCAACGTCCTGACTTTC	CASSEAPPAREYPSGANVLTF
.	TRBJ2-7	.	TRBV27	TGTGCCAGCAGTTTATTAGGCGGAAGTTATTACGAGCAGTACTTC	CASSLLGGSYYEQYF
few	TRBJ2-2	TRBD1	TRBV9	TGTGCCAGCAGTATGACAGGGGGAGGCGGGGAGCTGTTTTTT	CASSMTGGGGELFF
.	TRBJ1-1	.	TRBV18	TGTGCCAGCTCACCACTTGCGGGAGAGTCTGAAGCTTTCTTT	CASSPLAGESEAFF
few	TRBJ1-1	.	TRBV12-1	TGTGCCAGCGCAGGGCACATTAATTTTAACACTGAAGCTTTCTTT	CASAGHINFNTEAFF
.	TRBJ2-3	TRBD2	TRBV6-5	TGTGCCAGCAGTTACTCCGCTAGCGGGAGAGATACGCAGTATTTT	CASSYSASGRDTQYF
.	TRBJ1-1	TRBD1	TRBV19	TGTGCCAGTAGTATACTGTGGGGACAGGGACCCTCTGAAGCTTTCTTT	CASSILWGQGPSEAFF
.	TRBJ2-2	.	TRBV6-5	TGTGCCAGCAGTTACGAACCGAGCGCGAACACCGGGGAGCTGTTTTTT	CASSYEPSANTGELFF
few	TRBJ2-2	.	TRBV7-3	TGTGCCACCGGAGGTCCGGCTGCGACCACCGGGGAGCTGTTTTTT	CATGGPAATTGELFF
once	TRBJ2-3	TRBD1	TRBV29-1	TGCAGCGTTGAAGGGCAGGGGGCGGGAGATACGCAGTATTTT	CSVEGQGAGDTQYF
.	TRBJ2-5	TRBD2	TRBV7-7	TGTGCCAGCAGCTTGCTGGCGGTGGGAGGGCCTTGGGAGACCCAGTACTTC	CASSLLAVGGPWETQYF
.	TRBJ2-3	.	TRBV4-1	TGCGCCAGCTCCAGGGATTGGGCAGATACGCAGTATTTT	CASSRDWADTQYF
.	TRBJ2-7	TRBD1	TRBV7-6	TGTGCCAGCAGCTTAGAAGGGGCAGGGGGTGACGAGCAGTACTTC	CASSLEGAGGDEQYF
.	TRBJ2-7	.	TRBV6-5	TGTGCCAGCAGTTACGAGATACTTACCCCCTTTAACGAGCAGTACTTC	CASSYEILTPFNEQYF
once	TRBJ2-3	TRBD2	TRBV5-6	TGTGCCAGCAGCCCGGTGAGACTAGCGGGGAACCCCACAGATACGCAGTATTTT	CASSPVRLAGNPTDTQYF
.	TRBJ2-7	.	TRBV7-9	TGTGCCAGTAAAAGAATCACCCTAGGAGAAACCGACAGCTCTTACGAGCAGTACTTC	CASKRITLGETDSSYEQYF
.	TRBJ1-2	.	TRBV19	TGTGCCAGTAGTCGACTCGGGACTAACTATGGCTACACCTTC	CASSRLGTNYGYTF
once	TRBJ2-7	.	TRBV28	TGTGCCAGCAGTCGGGGACTTCCCTACGAGCAGTACTTC	CASSRGLPYEQYF
.	TRBJ2-3	.	TRBV6-5	TGTGCCAGCAGTTACAACAGGGTCAGGACAGATACGCAGTATTTT	CASSYNRVRTDTQYF
.	TRBJ2-1	.	TRBV9	TGTGCCGGAGAGGGAGCAAACAATGAGCAGTTCTTC	CAGEGANNEQFF
.	TRBJ2-7	.	TRBV25-1	TGTGCCAGCAGTGAATACCGGGGGGCGCAGATCTACGAGCAGTACTTC	CASSEYRGAQIYEQYF
.	TRBJ2-3	TRBD2	TRBV18	TGTGCCAGCTCACCACCCGGACTAGCGGGAACAAAGACTAGCACAGATACGCAGTATTTT	CASSPPGLAGTKTSTDTQYF
.	TRBJ1-2	.	TRBV6-5	TGTGCCAGCAGTTCCCGGACACGCGGGGGGGGCTACACCTTC	CASSSRTRGGGYTF
.	TRBJ2-7	.	TRBV7-4	TGTGCCAGCAGCTTGTATACGGAGGGGCCATACGAGCAGTACTTC	CASSLYTEGPYEQYF
.	TRBJ2-1	.	TRBV5-1	TGCGCCAGCAGCGGAGGGACTTTCCTACAGAGCTCCTACAATGAGCAGTTCTTC	CASSGGTFLQSSYNEQFF